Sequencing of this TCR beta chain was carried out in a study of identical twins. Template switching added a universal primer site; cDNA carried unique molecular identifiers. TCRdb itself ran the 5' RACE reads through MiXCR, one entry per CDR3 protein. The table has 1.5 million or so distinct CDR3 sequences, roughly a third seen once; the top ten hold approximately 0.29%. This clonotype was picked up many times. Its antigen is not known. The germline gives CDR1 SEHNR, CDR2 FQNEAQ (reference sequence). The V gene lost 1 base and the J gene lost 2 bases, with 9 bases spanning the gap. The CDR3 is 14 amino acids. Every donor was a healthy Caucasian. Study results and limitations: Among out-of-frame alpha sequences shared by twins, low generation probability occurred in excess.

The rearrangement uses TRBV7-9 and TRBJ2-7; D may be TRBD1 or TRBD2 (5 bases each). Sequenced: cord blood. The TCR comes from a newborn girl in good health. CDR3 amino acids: CASSLGDLAYEQYF. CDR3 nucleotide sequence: TGTGCCAGCAGCTTAGGGGACCTCGCCTACGAGCAGTACTTC.